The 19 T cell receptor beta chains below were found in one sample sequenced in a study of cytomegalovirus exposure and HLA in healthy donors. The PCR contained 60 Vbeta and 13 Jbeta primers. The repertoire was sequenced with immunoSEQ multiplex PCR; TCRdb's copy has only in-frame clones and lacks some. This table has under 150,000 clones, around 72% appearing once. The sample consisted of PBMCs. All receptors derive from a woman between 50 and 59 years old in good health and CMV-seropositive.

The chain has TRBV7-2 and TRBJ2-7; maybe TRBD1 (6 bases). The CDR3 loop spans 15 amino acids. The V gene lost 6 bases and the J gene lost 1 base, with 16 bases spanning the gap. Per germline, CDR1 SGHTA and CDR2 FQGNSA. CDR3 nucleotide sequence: TGTGCCAGCAGGTTGGGGGCAGGGATGTCCTACGAGCAGTACTTC. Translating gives CASRLGAGMSYEQYF.

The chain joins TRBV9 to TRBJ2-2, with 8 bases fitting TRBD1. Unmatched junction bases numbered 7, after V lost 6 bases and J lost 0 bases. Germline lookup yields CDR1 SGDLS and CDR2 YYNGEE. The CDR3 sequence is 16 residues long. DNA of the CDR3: TGTGCCAGCACCGACCCCAGGGGGCCGAACACCGGGGAGCTGTTTTTT. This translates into CASTDPRGPNTGELFF.

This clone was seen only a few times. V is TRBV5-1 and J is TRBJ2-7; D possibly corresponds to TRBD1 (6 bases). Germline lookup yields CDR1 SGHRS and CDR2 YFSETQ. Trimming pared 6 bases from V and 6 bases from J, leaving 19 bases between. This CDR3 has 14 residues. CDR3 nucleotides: TGCGCCAGCACCGGACAGTGGGCTGGCGGCGAGCAGTACTTC. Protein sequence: CASTGQWAGGEQYF.

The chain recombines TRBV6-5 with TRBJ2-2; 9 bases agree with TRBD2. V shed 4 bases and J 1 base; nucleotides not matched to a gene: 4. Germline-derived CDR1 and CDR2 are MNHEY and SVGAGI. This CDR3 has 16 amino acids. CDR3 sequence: CASSSRAGGNTGELFF. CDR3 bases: TGTGCCAGCAGTTCCCGAGCGGGGGGGAACACCGGGGAGCTGTTTTTT.

CDR3 amino acids: CASRPSGGGSVSAQYF. The CDR3, as DNA: TGTGCCAGCAGACCGTCGGGGGGGGGCAGTGTTTCGGCCCAGTACTTC. The chain carries TRBV7-2 and TRBJ2-5; 8 bases fit TRBD2. The junction had 18 bases not matched to a gene; V was cut back by 6 bases and J by 9 bases. Germline V lookup: CDR1 SGHTA, CDR2 FQGNSA. The CDR3 is made up of 16 amino acids.

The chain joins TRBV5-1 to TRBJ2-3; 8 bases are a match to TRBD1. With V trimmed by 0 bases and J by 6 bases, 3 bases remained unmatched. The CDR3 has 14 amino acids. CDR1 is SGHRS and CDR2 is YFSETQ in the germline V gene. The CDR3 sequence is CASSLGQGMDTQYF. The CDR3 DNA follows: TGCGCCAGCAGCTTGGGACAGGGGATGGATACGCAGTATTTT.

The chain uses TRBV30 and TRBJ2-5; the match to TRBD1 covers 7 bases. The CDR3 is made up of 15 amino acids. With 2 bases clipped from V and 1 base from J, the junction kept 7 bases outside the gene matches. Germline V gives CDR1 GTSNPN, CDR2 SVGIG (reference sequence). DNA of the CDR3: TGTGCCTGGAGTCCACCGGACAGGCCCCAAGAGACCCAGTACTTC. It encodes CAWSPPDRPQETQYF.

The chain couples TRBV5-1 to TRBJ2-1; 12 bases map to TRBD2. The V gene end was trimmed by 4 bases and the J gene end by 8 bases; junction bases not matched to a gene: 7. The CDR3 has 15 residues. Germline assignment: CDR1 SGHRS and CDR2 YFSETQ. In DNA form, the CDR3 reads TGCGCCAGCAGCCGGACTAGCGGGGTCGTCTATGAGCAGTTCTTC. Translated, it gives CASSRTSGVVYEQFF.

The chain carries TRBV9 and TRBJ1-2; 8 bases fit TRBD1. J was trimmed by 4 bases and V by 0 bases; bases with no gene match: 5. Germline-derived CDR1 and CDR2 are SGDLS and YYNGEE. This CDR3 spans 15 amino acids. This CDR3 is CASSVEGQGIYGYTF. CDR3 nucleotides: TGTGCCAGCAGCGTAGAAGGACAGGGAATCTATGGCTACACCTTC.

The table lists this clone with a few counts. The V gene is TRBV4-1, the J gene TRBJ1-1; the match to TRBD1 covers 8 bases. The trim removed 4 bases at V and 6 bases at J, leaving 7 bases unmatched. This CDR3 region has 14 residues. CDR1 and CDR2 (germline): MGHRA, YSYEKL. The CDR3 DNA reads TGCGCCAGCAGCCTGCAGACAGGGGCCGCTGAAGCTTTCTTT. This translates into CASSLQTGAAEAFF.

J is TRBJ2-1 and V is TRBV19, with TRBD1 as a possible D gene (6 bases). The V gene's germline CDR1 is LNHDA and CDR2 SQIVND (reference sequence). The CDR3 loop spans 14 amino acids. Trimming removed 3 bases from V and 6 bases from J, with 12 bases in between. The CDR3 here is CASSIDRTSNEQFF. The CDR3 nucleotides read TGTGCCAGTAGTATTGACAGGACCTCCAATGAGCAGTTCTTC.

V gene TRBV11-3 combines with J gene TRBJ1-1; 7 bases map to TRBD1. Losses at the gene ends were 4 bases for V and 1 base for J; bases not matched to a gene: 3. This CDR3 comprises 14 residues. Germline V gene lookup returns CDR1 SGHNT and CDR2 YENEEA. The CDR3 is CASSSQGPNTEAFF. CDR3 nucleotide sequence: TGTGCCAGCAGCTCACAGGGGCCGAACACTGAAGCTTTCTTT.

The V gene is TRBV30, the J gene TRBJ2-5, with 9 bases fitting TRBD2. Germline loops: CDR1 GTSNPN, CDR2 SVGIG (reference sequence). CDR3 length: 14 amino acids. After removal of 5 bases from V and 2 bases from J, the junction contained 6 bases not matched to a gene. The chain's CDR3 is CAWGVSGGQETQYF. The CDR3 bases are TGTGCCTGGGGGGTTAGCGGGGGTCAAGAGACCCAGTACTTC.

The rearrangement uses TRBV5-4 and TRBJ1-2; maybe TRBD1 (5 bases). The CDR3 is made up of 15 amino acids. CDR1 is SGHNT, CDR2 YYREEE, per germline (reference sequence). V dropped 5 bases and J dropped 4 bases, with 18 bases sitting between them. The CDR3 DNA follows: TGTGCCAGCAGACAACAGACAGCGCTGTCCTATGGCTACACCTTC. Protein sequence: CASRQQTALSYGYTF.

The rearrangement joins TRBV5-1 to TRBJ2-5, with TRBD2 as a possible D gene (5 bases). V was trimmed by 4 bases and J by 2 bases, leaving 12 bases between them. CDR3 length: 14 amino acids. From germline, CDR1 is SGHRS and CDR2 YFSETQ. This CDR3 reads CASSEPSPQETQYF. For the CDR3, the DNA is TGCGCCAGCAGCGAACCTAGCCCTCAAGAGACCCAGTACTTC.

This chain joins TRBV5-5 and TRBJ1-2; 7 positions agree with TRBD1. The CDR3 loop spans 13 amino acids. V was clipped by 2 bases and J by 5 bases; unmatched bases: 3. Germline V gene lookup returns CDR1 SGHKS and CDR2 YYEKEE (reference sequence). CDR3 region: CASSFGTEYGYTF. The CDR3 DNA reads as TGTGCCAGCAGCTTTGGGACAGAGTATGGCTACACCTTC.

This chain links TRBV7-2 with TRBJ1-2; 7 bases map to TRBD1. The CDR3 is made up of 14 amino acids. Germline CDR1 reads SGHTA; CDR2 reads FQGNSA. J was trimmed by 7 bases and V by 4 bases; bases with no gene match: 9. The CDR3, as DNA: TGTGCCAGCAGCTCCCGTACAGGGGAGCTTGGCTACACCTTC. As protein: CASSSRTGELGYTF.

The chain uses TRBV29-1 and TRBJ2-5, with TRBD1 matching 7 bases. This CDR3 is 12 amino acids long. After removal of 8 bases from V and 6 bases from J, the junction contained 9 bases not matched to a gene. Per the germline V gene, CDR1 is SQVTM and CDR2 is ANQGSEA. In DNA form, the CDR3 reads TGCAGCTCCGGACAGGATGGGAAGACCCAGTACTTC. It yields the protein CSSGQDGKTQYF.

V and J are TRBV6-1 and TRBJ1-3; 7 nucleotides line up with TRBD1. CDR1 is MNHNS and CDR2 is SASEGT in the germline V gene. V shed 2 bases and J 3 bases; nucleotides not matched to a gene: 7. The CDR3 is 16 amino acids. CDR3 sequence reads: CASSELGTVGGNTIYF. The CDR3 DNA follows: TGTGCCAGCAGTGAACTCGGGACAGTCGGTGGAAACACCATATATTTT.